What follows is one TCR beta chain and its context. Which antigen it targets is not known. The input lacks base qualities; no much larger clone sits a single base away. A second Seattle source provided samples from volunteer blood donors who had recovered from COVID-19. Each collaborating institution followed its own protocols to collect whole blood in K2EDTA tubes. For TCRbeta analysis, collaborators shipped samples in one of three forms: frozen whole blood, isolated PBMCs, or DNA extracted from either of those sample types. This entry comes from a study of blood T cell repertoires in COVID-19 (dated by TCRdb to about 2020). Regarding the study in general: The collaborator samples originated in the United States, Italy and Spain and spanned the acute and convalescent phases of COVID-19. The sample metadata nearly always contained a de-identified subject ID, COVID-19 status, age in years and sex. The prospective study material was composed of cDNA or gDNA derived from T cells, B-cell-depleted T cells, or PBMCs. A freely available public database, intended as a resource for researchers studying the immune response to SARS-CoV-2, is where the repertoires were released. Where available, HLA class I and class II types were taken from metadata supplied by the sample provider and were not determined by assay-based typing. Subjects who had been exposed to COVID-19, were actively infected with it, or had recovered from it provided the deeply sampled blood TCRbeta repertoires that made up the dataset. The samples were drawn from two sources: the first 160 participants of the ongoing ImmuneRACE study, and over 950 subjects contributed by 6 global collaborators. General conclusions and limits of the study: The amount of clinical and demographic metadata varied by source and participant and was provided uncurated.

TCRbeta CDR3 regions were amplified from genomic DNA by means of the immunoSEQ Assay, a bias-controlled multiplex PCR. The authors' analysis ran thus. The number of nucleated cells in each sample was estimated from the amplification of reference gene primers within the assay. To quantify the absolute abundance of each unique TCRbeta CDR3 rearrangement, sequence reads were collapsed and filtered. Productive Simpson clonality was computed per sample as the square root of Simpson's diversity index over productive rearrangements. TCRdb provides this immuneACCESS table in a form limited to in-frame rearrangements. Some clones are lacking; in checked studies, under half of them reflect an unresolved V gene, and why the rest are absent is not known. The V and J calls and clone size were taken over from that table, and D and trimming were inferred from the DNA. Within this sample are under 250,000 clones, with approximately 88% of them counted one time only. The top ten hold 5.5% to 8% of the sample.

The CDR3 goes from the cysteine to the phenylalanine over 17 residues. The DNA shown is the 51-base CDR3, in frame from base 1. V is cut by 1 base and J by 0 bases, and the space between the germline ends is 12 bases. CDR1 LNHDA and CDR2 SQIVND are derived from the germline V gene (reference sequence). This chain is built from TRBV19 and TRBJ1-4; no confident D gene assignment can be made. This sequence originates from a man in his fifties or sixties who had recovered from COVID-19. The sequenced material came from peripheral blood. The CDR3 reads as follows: CASSIVLEIATNEKLFF. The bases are TGTGCCAGTAGTATAGTTTTGGAGATTGCAACTAATGAAAAACTGTTTTTT.